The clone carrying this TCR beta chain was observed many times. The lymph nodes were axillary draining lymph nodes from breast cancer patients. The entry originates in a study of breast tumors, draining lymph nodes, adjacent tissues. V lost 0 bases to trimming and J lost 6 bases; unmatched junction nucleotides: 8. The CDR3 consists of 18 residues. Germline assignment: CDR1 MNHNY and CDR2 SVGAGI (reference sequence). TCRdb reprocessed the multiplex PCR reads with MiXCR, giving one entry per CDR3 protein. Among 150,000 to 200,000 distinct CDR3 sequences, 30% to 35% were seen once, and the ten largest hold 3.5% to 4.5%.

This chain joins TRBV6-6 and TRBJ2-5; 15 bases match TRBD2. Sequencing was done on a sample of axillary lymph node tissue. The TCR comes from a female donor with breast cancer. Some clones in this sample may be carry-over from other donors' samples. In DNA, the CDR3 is TGTGCCAGCAGTTACTCGATGGGACTAGCGGGGGGCTCGAAGACCCAGTACTTC. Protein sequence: CASSYSMGLAGGSKTQYF.